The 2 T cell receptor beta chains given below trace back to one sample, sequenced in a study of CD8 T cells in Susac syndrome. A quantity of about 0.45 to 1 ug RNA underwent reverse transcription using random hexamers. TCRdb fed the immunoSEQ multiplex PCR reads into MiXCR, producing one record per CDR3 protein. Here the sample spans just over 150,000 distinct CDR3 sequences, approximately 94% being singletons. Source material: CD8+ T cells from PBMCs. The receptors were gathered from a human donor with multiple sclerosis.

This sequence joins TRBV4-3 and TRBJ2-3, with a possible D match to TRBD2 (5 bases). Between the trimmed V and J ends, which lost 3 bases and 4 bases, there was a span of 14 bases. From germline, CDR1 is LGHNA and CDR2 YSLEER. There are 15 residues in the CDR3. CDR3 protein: CASSQGLASADTQYF. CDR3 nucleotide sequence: TGCGCCAGCAGCCAGGGATTAGCGTCAGCAGATACGCAGTATTTT.

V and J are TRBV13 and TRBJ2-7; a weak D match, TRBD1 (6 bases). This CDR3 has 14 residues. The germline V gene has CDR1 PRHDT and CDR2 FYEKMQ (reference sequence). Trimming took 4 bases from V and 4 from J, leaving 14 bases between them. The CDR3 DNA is TGTGCCAGCAGCTCACACGAACAGGGATACGAGCAGTACTTC. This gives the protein CASSSHEQGYEQYF.